These 9 T cell receptor beta chains originate from one sample sequenced in a study of blood T cell repertoires in COVID-19. Libraries were prepared by immunoSEQ multiplex PCR; TCRdb keeps only in-frame clonotypes and omits some of them. This table has roughly 50,000 clones, approximately 90% appearing once. Specimen: peripheral blood. These receptors all come from a woman in her forties with active COVID-19.

The V and J genes are TRBV11-3 and TRBJ2-7, with 14 bases fitting TRBD2. CDR1 and CDR2 (germline): SGHNT, YENEEA. The length of the CDR3 is 18 residues. The V segment lost 4 bases and the J segment 4 bases; nucleotides outside the gene matches: 12. CDR3 amino acids: CASSYGLAGGPELYEQYF. The DNA for the CDR3 is TGTGCCAGCAGCTACGGACTAGCGGGGGGCCCCGAGCTATACGAGCAGTACTTC.

The chain recombines TRBV2 with TRBJ1-1; D uncertain. CDR3 length: 12 amino acids. Trimming left V 7 bases short and J 5 bases short, with 11 bases between. The V gene's germline CDR1 is SNHLY and CDR2 FYNNEI. The CDR3 coding sequence is TGTGCCAGCAAGAATCGGCGGACTGAAGCTTTCTTT. Translating gives CASKNRRTEAFF.

The rearrangement uses TRBV19 and TRBJ2-3; D is perhaps TRBD1 (6 bases). This CDR3 contains 19 residues. CDR1 and CDR2 (germline): LNHDA, SQIVND (reference sequence). V lost 3 bases to trimming and J lost 1 base, with 23 bases between them. The CDR3 nucleotides read TGTGCCAGTAGTATGGACAGCCTATCGTACACTGTGGGCACAGATACGCAGTATTTT. It codes for CASSMDSLSYTVGTDTQYF.

This chain joins TRBV2 and TRBJ1-2; D remains ambiguous. Trimming left V 6 bases short and J 2 bases short, with 7 bases between. The CDR3 spans 12 residues. The germline V gene has CDR1 SNHLY and CDR2 FYNNEI. The CDR3 nucleotides are TGTGCCAGCAGGCCGGGGAACTATGGCTACACCTTC. Protein sequence: CASRPGNYGYTF.

The chain carries TRBV19 and TRBJ1-2; 8 bases agree with TRBD1. CDR1 and CDR2 from the germline V gene are LNHDA and SQIVND (reference sequence). V lost 6 bases to trimming and J lost 8 bases; unmatched junction nucleotides: 8. CDR3 length: 13 residues. CDR3 sequence: CASSSTGGKGYTF. CDR3 coding DNA: TGTGCCAGTAGCTCCACAGGGGGTAAAGGCTACACCTTC.

Here the CDR3 reads CAWRQGSNEKLFF. The CDR3 DNA reads as TGTGCCTGGAGACAGGGTTCTAATGAAAAACTGTTTTTT. The V and J genes are TRBV30 and TRBJ1-4; D is possibly TRBD1 (6 bases). Trimming stripped 3 bases from V and 3 bases from J, with 8 bases between. This CDR3 is 13 amino acids long. Germline V gene data show CDR1 as GTSNPN and CDR2 as SVGIG (reference sequence).

This chain joins TRBV5-4 and TRBJ2-7; D is perhaps TRBD2 (6 bases). The germline CDR1 and CDR2 sequences are SGHNT and YYREEE (reference sequence). The CDR3 runs 15 residues. V was shortened by 5 bases and J by 2 bases, with 17 bases between the two germline ends. As DNA, the CDR3 is TGTGCCAGCAGTCCGGGCGGGACCGAAGCCTACGAGCAGTACTTC. Protein: CASSPGGTEAYEQYF.

The J gene is TRBJ2-3, the V gene TRBV7-2, with 9 bases identical to TRBD2. CDR3 size: 19 residues. Losses at the gene ends were 3 bases for V and 0 bases for J; bases not matched to a gene: 13. In germline, CDR1 is SGHTA, CDR2 FQGNSA. In nucleotides, the CDR3 is TGTGCCAGCAGCTTGCGGCGGGGGGGCCATTATAGGAGCACAGATACGCAGTATTTT. Translated, it gives CASSLRRGGHYRSTDTQYF.

A word on this clone: This same CDR3 is encoded by further DNA sequences in the sample. The chain combines TRBV7-2 with TRBJ2-5; unclear D gene. In germline, CDR1 is SGHTA, CDR2 FQGNSA. The V gene lost 1 base and the J gene lost 5 bases, with 5 bases spanning the gap. This CDR3 comprises 12 residues. The CDR3 coding sequence is TGTGCCAGCAGCTTAGTATCGGAGACCCAGTACTTC. It yields the protein CASSLVSETQYF.